The 26 T cell receptor beta chains below all came from one sample that was sequenced in a study of cytomegalovirus exposure and HLA in healthy donors. In the PCR, 60 Vbeta and 13 Jbeta primers were used. Method: immunoSEQ multiplex PCR; TCRdb's copy keeps in-frame clones and lacks some. Of about 160,000 clones listed, about 80% are singletons. Specimen: PBMCs. These receptors all stem from a man aged 30 to 39 in good health and CMV-seronegative.

The rearrangement joins TRBV5-1 to TRBJ2-7, with 12 bases matching TRBD1. CDR1 and CDR2 from the germline V gene are SGHRS and YFSETQ. Losses at the gene ends were 3 bases for V and 7 bases for J; bases not matched to a gene: 5. This CDR3 has 14 amino acids. DNA of the CDR3: TGCGCCAGCAGCTACGGGACAGGGGGCGTTGAGCAGTACTTC. Translation gives CASSYGTGGVEQYF.

This rearrangement joins TRBV2 to TRBJ2-7; no clear D gene. The CDR3 runs 12 residues. Germline loops: CDR1 SNHLY, CDR2 FYNNEI. V dropped 7 bases and J dropped 3 bases, with 10 bases sitting between them. CDR3 residues: CASTGSYYEQYF. The CDR3 DNA reads TGTGCCAGCACCGGGTCTTACTACGAGCAGTACTTC.

The sample holds one count of this clone. The chain is built from TRBV7-3 and TRBJ2-1; TRBD2 might be the D (5 bases). The germline V gene encodes CDR1 SGHTA and CDR2 FQGTGA. CDR3 size: 14 residues. Between the trimmed V and J ends, which lost 0 bases and 8 bases, there was a span of 11 bases. CDR3 coding DNA: TGTGCCAGCAGCTTAACGGCCGGGGTCTATGAGCAGTTCTTC. The encoded protein is CASSLTAGVYEQFF. Together with reference TRBV7-3 and TRBJ2-1, the CDR3 gives the full variable domain: GAGVSQTPSNKVTEKGKYVELRCDPISGHTALYWYRQSLGQGPEFLIYFQGTGAADDSGLPNDRFFAVRPEGSVSTLKIQRTERGDSAVYLCASSLTAGVYEQFFGPGTRLTVL.

This chain joins TRBV4-1 and TRBJ2-6; D possibly corresponds to TRBD1 (5 bases). CDR1 and CDR2 from the germline V gene are MGHRA and YSYEKL. The CDR3 contains 16 residues. V was cut by 0 bases and J by 1 base, with 7 bases left in between. CDR3 sequence (DNA): TGCGCCAGCAGCCAAGAAGGGGCATCTGGGGCCAACGTCCTGACTTTC. Protein product: CASSQEGASGANVLTF.

V is TRBV4-1 and J is TRBJ2-7; 11 bases match TRBD2. Trimming cost V 4 bases and J 5 bases; bases outside gene matches: 10. The germline V gene has CDR1 MGHRA and CDR2 YSYEKL. This CDR3 has 16 residues. The CDR3 sequence is CASSRSTSGGYNEQYF. CDR3 in DNA: TGCGCCAGCAGCCGATCAACTAGCGGGGGCTATAACGAGCAGTACTTC.

This clone was detected once. The rearrangement joins TRBV4-2 to TRBJ2-5; D perhaps matches TRBD2 (6 bases). Trimming shortened V by 2 bases and J by 2 bases, and 18 bases separated the two germline ends. CDR1 and CDR2 from the germline V gene are LGHNA and YNFKEQ. The CDR3 is 17 residues long. In DNA, the CDR3 is TGTGCCAGCAGCCAAAATGTCGGCGGGATAGAGCAAGAGACCCAGTACTTC. It specifies CASSQNVGGIEQETQYF.

This chain uses TRBV5-1 with TRBJ2-7; the match to TRBD2 covers 7 bases. Trimming removed 4 bases from V and 4 bases from J; junction bases left unmatched: 11. Per germline, CDR1 SGHRS and CDR2 YFSETQ. The CDR3 has 15 amino acids. The CDR3 region has the DNA TGCGCCAGCAGCACCGGACTAGACGACCGGTACGAGCAGTACTTC. Amino acid sequence: CASSTGLDDRYEQYF. Supplemented by reference TRBV5-1 and TRBJ2-7, the full variable domain reads KAGVTQTPRYLIKTRGQQVTLSCSPISGHRSVSWYQQTPGQGLQFLFEYFSETQRNKGNFPGRFSGRQFSNSRSEMNVSTLELGDSALYLCASSTGLDDRYEQYFGPGTRLTVT.

The table lists this clone with a few counts. The genes are TRBV4-3 and TRBJ1-6; 7 bases are a match to TRBD1. This CDR3 is built from 18 residues. The germline CDR1 and CDR2 sequences are LGHNA and YSLEER. V lost 0 bases and J lost 6; bases outside the gene matches: 11. CDR3 sequence: CASSQDHAQGSGNSPLHF. The CDR3 coding sequence is TGCGCCAGCAGCCAAGATCACGCACAGGGGTCGGGTAATTCACCCCTCCACTTT.

This clone has only one observation. The chain recombines TRBV6-5 with TRBJ2-7, with 9 bases matching TRBD1. V trimming: 7 bases; J trimming: 2 bases; junction bases outside the gene matches: 9. This CDR3 region has 15 residues. Germline assignment: CDR1 MNHEY and CDR2 SVGAGI. The CDR3 DNA is TGTGCCAGCAAACTGGACAGGGGAGGGGCCTACGAGCAGTACTTC. It is translated as CASKLDRGGAYEQYF.

V and J are TRBV19 and TRBJ1-5, with D possibly TRBD1 on 5 matching bases. The germline gives CDR1 LNHDA, CDR2 SQIVND (reference sequence). CDR3 length equals 15 residues. Trimming removed 7 bases from V and 0 bases from J, with 13 bases in between. CDR3 nucleotides: TGTGCCAGTACGATAACAGGTATTAGCAATCAGCCCCAGCATTTT. Translation: CASTITGISNQPQHF.

The rearrangement uses TRBV7-9 and TRBJ1-5, with 9 bases identical to TRBD1. CDR3 length: 16 amino acids. Germline V CDR1 and CDR2: SEHNR, FQNEAQ (reference sequence). Trimming cost V 5 bases and J 7 bases; bases outside gene matches: 12. The CDR3 nucleotides read TGTGCCAGCAGCCCGACCGGGACAGGGCTGGGACAGCCCCAGCATTTT. Amino acids: CASSPTGTGLGQPQHF.

This chain links TRBV10-1 with TRBJ2-1, with TRBD1 matching over 7 bases. The CDR3 sequence is 12 residues long. V was pared by 9 bases and J by 3 bases, with 2 bases of the junction left unmatched. Germline V gives CDR1 WNHNN, CDR2 SYGVQD (reference sequence). CDR3 residues: CASQGDYNEQFF. CDR3 bases: TGCGCCAGTCAGGGGGACTACAATGAGCAGTTCTTC.

The chain employs TRBV28 and TRBJ1-5; TRBD1 aligns across 7 bases. Germline V CDR1 and CDR2: MDHEN, SYDVKM. This CDR3 is built from 15 residues. V shed 6 bases and J 6 bases; nucleotides not matched to a gene: 11. The CDR3 DNA sequence: TGTGCCAGCAGCTCCGGACAGGACGGCAGTCAGCCCCAGCATTTT. Its translation: CASSSGQDGSQPQHF.

The V gene is TRBV27, the J gene TRBJ2-7, with TRBD1 as a possible D gene (6 bases). The CDR3 sequence is 14 residues long. V lost 1 base and J lost 6, with 13 bases in between. Per the germline V gene, CDR1 is MNHEY and CDR2 is SMNVEV (reference sequence). CDR3 sequence (DNA): TGTGCCAGCAGTTTATTGGACAGCACCGGCGAGCAGTACTTC. Its translation is CASSLLDSTGEQYF.

In its sample, this clone was seen a few times. The gene calls are TRBV5-1 and TRBJ1-1; TRBD1 matches 8 bases. The CDR3 covers 17 residues. V trimming: 4 bases; J trimming: 0 bases; junction bases outside the gene matches: 11. CDR1 is SGHRS, CDR2 YFSETQ, per germline. In DNA, the CDR3 is TGCGCCAGCAGCAGGACAGGGACAGCCCAGATGAACACTGAAGCTTTCTTT. Amino acid sequence: CASSRTGTAQMNTEAFF. Full variable domain (remainder filled in from reference TRBV5-1 and TRBJ1-1): KAGVTQTPRYLIKTRGQQVTLSCSPISGHRSVSWYQQTPGQGLQFLFEYFSETQRNKGNFPGRFSGRQFSNSRSEMNVSTLELGDSALYLCASSRTGTAQMNTEAFFGQGTRLTVV.

The chain uses TRBV5-8 and TRBJ1-4; TRBD1 aligns across 7 bases. Germline loops: CDR1 SGHTS, CDR2 YDEGEE. The CDR3 loop spans 14 amino acids. Trimming at V came to 1 base and at J to 6 bases, leaving 3 bases not matched to a gene. As DNA, the CDR3 is TGTGCCAGCAGCTTGCAGGGGGGAGATGAAAAACTGTTTTTT. This sequence encodes CASSLQGGDEKLFF.

V usage is TRBV5-1 and J usage is TRBJ2-7; a possible D gene is TRBD1 (6 bases). V was clipped by 7 bases and J by 2 bases, with 19 bases between them. Germline loops: CDR1 SGHRS, CDR2 YFSETQ. The CDR3 has 15 amino acids. The CDR3 DNA follows: TGCGCCAGCCTCTGGGGGCAGGTCCCCACCTACGAGCAGTACTTC. Protein sequence: CASLWGQVPTYEQYF.

This chain links TRBV7-2 with TRBJ2-5; TRBD2 aligns across 12 bases. Germline V gene sequence: CDR1 SGHTA, CDR2 FQGNSA. V gave up 4 bases and J gave up 4 bases; unmatched junction bases: 7. There are 16 residues in the CDR3. This CDR3 reads CASSSGLAGGRETQYF. The CDR3 nucleotides are TGTGCCAGCAGCTCGGGACTAGCGGGCGGACGAGAGACCCAGTACTTC.

The V and J genes are TRBV10-3 and TRBJ2-7; D gene unclear. Germline CDR1 reads ENHRY; CDR2 reads SYGVKD. Trimming took off 5 bases at V and 4 bases at J, with 6 bases between the two ends. The CDR3 spans 11 residues. As DNA, the CDR3 is TGTGCCATCAGTCTAGGTTACGAGCAGTACTTC. This translates into CAISLGYEQYF.

The gene calls are TRBV5-1 and TRBJ2-5; 12 bases match TRBD2. Germline assignment: CDR1 SGHRS and CDR2 YFSETQ. The CDR3 is made up of 17 amino acids. V was clipped by 4 bases and J by 4 bases; unmatched bases: 11. This CDR3 reads CASSLKTSGSGLETQYF. The CDR3 DNA reads TGCGCCAGCAGCCTGAAGACTAGCGGGAGCGGTTTAGAGACCCAGTACTTC. The whole variable domain, filled in from reference TRBV5-1 and TRBJ2-5, reads KAGVTQTPRYLIKTRGQQVTLSCSPISGHRSVSWYQQTPGQGLQFLFEYFSETQRNKGNFPGRFSGRQFSNSRSEMNVSTLELGDSALYLCASSLKTSGSGLETQYFGPGTRLLVL.

This sequence joins TRBV29-1 and TRBJ2-2, with D possibly TRBD1 on 6 matching bases. The V end was cut by 5 bases, the J end by 1 base, with 8 bases between. Germline values: CDR1 SQVTM, CDR2 ANQGSEA. The CDR3 is 13 amino acids. CDR3 DNA sequence: TGCAGCGTTCAGACAGGGAACACCGGGGAGCTGTTTTTT. It specifies CSVQTGNTGELFF.

The CDR3 sequence: CSASQGQRYEQYF. Written as DNA, the CDR3 is TGCAGCGCCTCACAGGGGCAACGCTACGAGCAGTACTTC. The rearrangement joins TRBV29-1 to TRBJ2-7; 7 nucleotides agree with TRBD1. Germline assignment: CDR1 SQVTM and CDR2 ANQGSEA. The CDR3 extends over 13 amino acids. Trimming removed 7 bases from V and 3 bases from J; junction bases left unmatched: 9.

This clone was seen just once. The gene calls are TRBV7-2 and TRBJ1-5; no firm D call. CDR1 is SGHTA, CDR2 FQGNSA, per germline. Trimming cost V 5 bases and J 0 bases, with 11 bases left between them. This CDR3 region has 15 residues. CDR3 amino acids: CASSPSIYSNQPQHF. The CDR3 DNA is TGTGCCAGCAGCCCGAGCATATATAGCAATCAGCCCCAGCATTTT.

Concerning this clone: Different DNA sequences within this sample yield the same CDR3. V usage is TRBV4-3 and J usage is TRBJ1-2; 9 bases map to TRBD1. Germline V gene sequence: CDR1 LGHNA, CDR2 YSLEER. The CDR3 loop spans 13 amino acids. J gave up 6 bases and V 4 bases, and 3 bases lay outside the gene matches. The CDR3 loop reads CASSPRTGDGYTF. DNA of the CDR3: TGCGCCAGCAGCCCCCGGACAGGGGATGGCTACACCTTC.

The CDR3 DNA reads as TGCGCCAGCAGCTTGGCGGCGGGGCGAGCTGGAAACACCATATATTTT. It codes for CASSLAAGRAGNTIYF. The rearrangement links TRBV5-1 to TRBJ1-3, with D maybe TRBD1 (5 bases). This CDR3 is 16 amino acids long. The germline V gene encodes CDR1 SGHRS and CDR2 YFSETQ. V lost 0 bases, J lost 2 bases, and 12 bases lay in between.

The rearrangement links TRBV7-2 to TRBJ2-3, with D maybe TRBD2 (6 bases). This CDR3 is built from 12 residues. Per the germline V gene, CDR1 is SGHTA and CDR2 is FQGNSA. With 5 bases removed from V and 8 bases from J, the gap between germline ends came to 11 bases. CDR3 amino acids: CASSQWRGTQYF. The CDR3 bases are TGTGCCAGCAGCCAGTGGCGGGGTACGCAGTATTTT.